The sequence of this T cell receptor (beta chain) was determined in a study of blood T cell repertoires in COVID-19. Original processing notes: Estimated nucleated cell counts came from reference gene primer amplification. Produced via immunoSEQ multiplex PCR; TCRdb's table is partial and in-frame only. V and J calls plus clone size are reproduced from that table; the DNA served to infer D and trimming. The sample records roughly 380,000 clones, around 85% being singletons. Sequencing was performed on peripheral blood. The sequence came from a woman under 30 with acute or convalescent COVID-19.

The DNA of the CDR3 is TGTGCCAGCAGTCCCGGGACAGGGGGATCGGCTTTCTTT. Protein product: CASSPGTGGSAFF. This sequence joins TRBV7-3 and TRBJ1-1, with 11 bases aligning to TRBD1. The CDR3 has 13 amino acids. Unmatched junction bases numbered 8, after V lost 6 bases and J lost 11 bases. Germline V lookup: CDR1 SGHTA, CDR2 FQGTGA.